This is a list of T cell receptor beta chains from one sample in a study of T cell repertoires in cytomegalovirus infection. Using its own MiXCR run on the reads, TCRdb lists one record per CDR3 protein. The sample lists 680,000 or so distinct CDR3 sequences, 35% occurring once. The sample taken for sequencing was PBMCs. These receptors came from a human donor in good health (CMV status not recorded). Some clones in this sample may be carry-over from other donors' samples. Both conserved end residues are part of each CDR3. A D gene is named only where the DNA matches it firmly. Clone size, where shown, is once, few, many, or a class for clones that have expanded.

CDR3 protein,CDR3 DNA,clone size,V gene,J gene,D gene
CASSSGPYNSPLHF,TGTGCCAGCAGCTCGGGACCCTATAATTCACCCCTCCACTTT,-,TRBV7-2,TRBJ1-6,-
CASSGRRELVEQFF,TGCGCCAGCAGTGGTCGGCGGGAGCTAGTTGAGCAGTTCTTC,few,TRBV4-1,TRBJ2-1,TRBD2
CASSYLGSNEKLFF,TGTGCCAGCAGTTACTTGGGGTCTAATGAAAAACTGTTTTTT,-,TRBV6-6,TRBJ1-4,-
CASSIKREGSRDTQYF,TGTGCCAGCAGCATAAAGCGGGAGGGCTCCAGGGATACGCAGTATTTT,once,TRBV7-6,TRBJ2-3,TRBD2
CASSGQDSAGELFF,TGTGCCAGCAGCGGACAAGACAGTGCCGGGGAGCTGTTTTTT,few,TRBV7-9,TRBJ2-2,-
CASSPRDGGRPPYNEQFF,TGTGCCAGCAGCCCCCGAGATGGCGGGAGGCCCCCCTACAATGAGCAGTTCTTC,-,TRBV7-6,TRBJ2-1,TRBD2
CASSLITRDGGYTF,TGTGCCAGCAGTCTGATTACCCGTGACGGGGGCTACACCTTC,-,TRBV28,TRBJ1-2,-
CASSRTASSYEQYF,TGTGCCAGCAGCCGGACAGCGAGCTCCTACGAGCAGTACTTC,-,TRBV7-9,TRBJ2-7,-
CASFRAGAGDTQYF,TGTGCCAGCTTCCGGGCAGGGGCCGGAGATACCCAGTACTTC,-,TRBV5-3,TRBJ2-5,-
CASSHIQGKGNTEAFF,TGTGCCAGCAGCCATATACAGGGTAAGGGGAACACTGAAGCTTTCTTT,-,TRBV14,TRBJ1-1,-
CASSLGQAGTQYF,TGTGCCAGCAGTTTAGGACAGGCTGGGACCCAGTACTTC,few,TRBV27,TRBJ2-5,TRBD1
CASSFPVGEQYF,TGTGCCAGCAGTTTCCCGGTTGGGGAGCAGTACTTC,-,TRBV28,TRBJ2-7,-
CSANSGRVTTDTQYF,TGCAGTGCCAATAGCGGGAGGGTCACCACAGATACGCAGTATTTT,-,TRBV20-1,TRBJ2-3,TRBD2
CSAGRQWASYEQYF,TGCAGTGCTGGTAGACAGTGGGCCTCCTACGAGCAGTACTTC,-,TRBV20-1,TRBJ2-7,-
CASSLSEQETQYF,TGTGCCAGCAGTTTATCCGAACAAGAGACCCAGTACTTC,-,TRBV12-3/TRBV12-4,TRBJ2-5,-
CASSPRGTQGVGGNTLYF,TGTGCCAGCAGCCCAAGAGGGACCCAAGGGGTTGGTGGAAACACCCTATATTTT,-,TRBV7-3,TRBJ1-3,-
CATSGRLSNQPQHF,TGTGCCACCAGTGGCCGGCTAAGCAATCAGCCCCAGCATTTT,-,TRBV24-1,TRBJ1-5,-
CASSSNTGLAANSPLHF,TGTGCCAGCAGTTCGAATACAGGACTGGCCGCTAATTCACCCCTCCACTTT,-,TRBV27,TRBJ1-6,-
CASSFGVNRWARSYGYTF,TGTGCCAGCAGCTTCGGAGTAAATCGTTGGGCTAGGAGCTATGGCTACACCTTC,-,TRBV11-2,TRBJ1-2,-
CASSPFVTAGEYGELFF,TGTGCCAGCAGTCCATTCGTTACGGCGGGAGAATACGGGGAGCTGTTTTTT,-,TRBV28,TRBJ2-2,TRBD2
CASSRGGVHQETQYF,TGTGCCAGCAGCCGGGGGGGGGTTCACCAAGAGACCCAGTACTTC,many,TRBV7-2,TRBJ2-5,TRBD2
CASSQGEAGGFTDTQYF,TGTGCCAGCAGCCAGGGAGAGGCGGGGGGGTTCACAGATACGCAGTATTTT,few,TRBV4-2,TRBJ2-3,TRBD2
CASSPEAGRPYEQYF,TGTGCCAGCAGCCCCGAGGCGGGTCGACCCTACGAGCAGTACTTC,-,TRBV3-1,TRBJ2-7,-
CASSEKTWNSPLHF,TGTGCCAGTAGTGAGAAGACATGGAATTCACCCCTCCACTTT,many,TRBV19,TRBJ1-6,-
CASTLAGGPYNEQFF,TGTGCCAGCACCTTAGCGGGAGGCCCCTACAATGAGCAGTTCTTC,-,TRBV6-5,TRBJ2-1,TRBD2